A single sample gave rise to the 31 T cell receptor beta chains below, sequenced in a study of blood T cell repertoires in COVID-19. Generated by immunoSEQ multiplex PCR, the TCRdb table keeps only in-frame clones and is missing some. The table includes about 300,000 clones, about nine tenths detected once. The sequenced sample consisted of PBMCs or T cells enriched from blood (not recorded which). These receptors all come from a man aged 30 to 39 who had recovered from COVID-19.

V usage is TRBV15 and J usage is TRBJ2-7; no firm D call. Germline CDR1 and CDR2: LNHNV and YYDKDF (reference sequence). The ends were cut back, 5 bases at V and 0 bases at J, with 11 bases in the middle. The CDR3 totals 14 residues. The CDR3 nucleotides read TGTGCCACCAGCGTCCGAGGTTCCTCCTACGAGCAGTACTTC. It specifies CATSVRGSSYEQYF.

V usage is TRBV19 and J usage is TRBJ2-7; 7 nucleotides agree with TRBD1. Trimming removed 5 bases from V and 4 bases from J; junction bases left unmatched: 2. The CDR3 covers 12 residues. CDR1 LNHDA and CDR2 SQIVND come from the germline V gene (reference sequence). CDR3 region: CASSPTGYEQYF. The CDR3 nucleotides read TGTGCCAGTAGTCCGACAGGGTACGAGCAGTACTTC.

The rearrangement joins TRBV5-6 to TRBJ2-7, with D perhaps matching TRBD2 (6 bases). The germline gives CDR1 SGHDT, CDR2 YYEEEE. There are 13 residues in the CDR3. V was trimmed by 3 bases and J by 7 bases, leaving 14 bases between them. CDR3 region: CASSWGTGGEQYF. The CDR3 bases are TGTGCCAGCAGCTGGGGGACTGGCGGGGAGCAGTACTTC.

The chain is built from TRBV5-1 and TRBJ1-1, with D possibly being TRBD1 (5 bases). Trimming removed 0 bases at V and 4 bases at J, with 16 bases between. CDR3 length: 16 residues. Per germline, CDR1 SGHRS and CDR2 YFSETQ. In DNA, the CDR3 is TGCGCCAGCAGCTTGGGGGCGGGGACCTGGGGCACTGAAGCTTTCTTT. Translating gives CASSLGAGTWGTEAFF.

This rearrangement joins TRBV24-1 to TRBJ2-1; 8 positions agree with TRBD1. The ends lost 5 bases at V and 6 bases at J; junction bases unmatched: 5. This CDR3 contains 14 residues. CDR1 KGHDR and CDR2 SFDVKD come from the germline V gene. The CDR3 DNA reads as TGTGCCACCAGTGGGCAGGGGGCTTTCAATGAGCAGTTCTTC. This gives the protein CATSGQGAFNEQFF.

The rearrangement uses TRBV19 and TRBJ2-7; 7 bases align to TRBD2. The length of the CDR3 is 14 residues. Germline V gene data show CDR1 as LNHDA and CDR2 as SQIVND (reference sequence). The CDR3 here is CAHGRGVGSYEQYF. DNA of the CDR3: TGTGCTCACGGACGGGGGGTCGGATCCTACGAGCAGTACTTC.

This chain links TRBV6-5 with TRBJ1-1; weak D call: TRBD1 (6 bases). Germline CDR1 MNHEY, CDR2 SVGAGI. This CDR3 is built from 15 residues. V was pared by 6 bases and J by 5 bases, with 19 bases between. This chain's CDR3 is CASSSRRGARTEAFF. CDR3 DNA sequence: TGTGCCAGCAGCTCCAGGCGGGGGGCGCGAACTGAAGCTTTCTTT.

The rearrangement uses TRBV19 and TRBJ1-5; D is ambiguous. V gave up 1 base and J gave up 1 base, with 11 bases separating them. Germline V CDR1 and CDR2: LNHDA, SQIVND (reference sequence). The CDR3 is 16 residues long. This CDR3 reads CASSIAPGGSNQPQHF. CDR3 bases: TGTGCCAGTAGTATAGCACCAGGCGGGAGCAATCAGCCCCAGCATTTT.

The CDR3 protein is CASSLGARGQETQYF. Written as DNA, the CDR3 is TGTGCCAGCAGCTTGGGGGCCAGGGGGCAAGAGACCCAGTACTTC. This chain links TRBV7-6 with TRBJ2-5; 7 nucleotides agree with TRBD1. V lost 3 bases and J lost 2; bases outside the gene matches: 6. This CDR3 contains 15 residues. CDR1 and CDR2 from the germline V gene are SGHVS and FNYEAQ.

CDR3 DNA: TGTGCCAGCAGTGACTCGATAGTCTCCCACGGGGGCTACACCTTC. Its translation is CASSDSIVSHGGYTF. V usage is TRBV6-4 and J usage is TRBJ1-2; D is uncertain. Germline CDR1 reads MRHNA; CDR2 reads SNTAGT. CDR3 length: 15 amino acids. Trimming took off 0 bases at V and 8 bases at J, with 16 bases between the two ends.

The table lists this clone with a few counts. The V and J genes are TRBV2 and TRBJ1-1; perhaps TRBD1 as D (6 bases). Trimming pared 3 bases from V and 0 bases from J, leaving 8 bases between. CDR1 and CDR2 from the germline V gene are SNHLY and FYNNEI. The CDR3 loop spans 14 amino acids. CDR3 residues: CASSDWTVNTEAFF. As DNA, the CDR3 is TGTGCCAGCAGTGACTGGACAGTGAACACTGAAGCTTTCTTT.

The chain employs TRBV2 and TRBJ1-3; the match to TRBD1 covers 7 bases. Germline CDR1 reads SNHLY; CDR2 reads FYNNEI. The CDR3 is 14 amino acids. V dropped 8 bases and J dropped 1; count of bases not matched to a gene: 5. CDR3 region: CASRKGASGNTIYF. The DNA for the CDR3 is TGTGCCAGCCGAAAGGGGGCGTCTGGAAACACCATATATTTT.

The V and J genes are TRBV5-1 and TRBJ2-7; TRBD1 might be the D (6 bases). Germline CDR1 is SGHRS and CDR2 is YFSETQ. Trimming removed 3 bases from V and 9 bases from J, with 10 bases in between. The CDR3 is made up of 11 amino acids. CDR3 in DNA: TGCGCCAGCAGCTCCACAGGGACGCAGTACTTC. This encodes CASSSTGTQYF.

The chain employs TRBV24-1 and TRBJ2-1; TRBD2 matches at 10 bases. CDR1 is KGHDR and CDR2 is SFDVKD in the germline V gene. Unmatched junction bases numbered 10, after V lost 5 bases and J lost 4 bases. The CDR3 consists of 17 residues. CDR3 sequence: CATSAPSGSRWYNEQFF. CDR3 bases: TGTGCCACCAGTGCCCCTAGCGGGAGTCGTTGGTACAATGAGCAGTTCTTC.

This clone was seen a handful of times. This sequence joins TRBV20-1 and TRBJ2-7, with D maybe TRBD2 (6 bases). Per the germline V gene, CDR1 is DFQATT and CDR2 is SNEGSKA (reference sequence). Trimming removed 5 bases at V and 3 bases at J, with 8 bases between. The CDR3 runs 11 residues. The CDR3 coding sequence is TGCAGTGCTGTGGGAGGCTACGAGCAGTACTTC. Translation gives CSAVGGYEQYF.

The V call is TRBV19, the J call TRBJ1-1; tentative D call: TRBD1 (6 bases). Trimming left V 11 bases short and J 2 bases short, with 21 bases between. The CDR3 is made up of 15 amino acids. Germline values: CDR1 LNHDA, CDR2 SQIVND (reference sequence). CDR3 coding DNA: TGTGCCGTGCGCGGCGGGGGGCCGGGAAACACTGAAGCTTTCTTT. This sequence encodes CAVRGGGPGNTEAFF.

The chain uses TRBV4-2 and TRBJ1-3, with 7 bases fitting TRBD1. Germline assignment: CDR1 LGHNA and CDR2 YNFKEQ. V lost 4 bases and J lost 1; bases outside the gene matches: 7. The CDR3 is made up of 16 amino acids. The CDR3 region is CASSRTGDFSGNTIYF. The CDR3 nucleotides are TGTGCCAGCAGCCGCACAGGGGACTTTTCTGGAAACACCATATATTTT.

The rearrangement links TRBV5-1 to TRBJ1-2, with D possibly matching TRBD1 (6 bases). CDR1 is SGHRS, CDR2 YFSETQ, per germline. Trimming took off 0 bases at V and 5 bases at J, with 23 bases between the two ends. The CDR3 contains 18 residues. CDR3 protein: CASSLDPLSTGDLYGYTF. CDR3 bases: TGCGCCAGCAGCTTGGATCCGCTTTCGACAGGCGACCTTTATGGCTACACCTTC.

The CDR3 coding sequence is TGTGCCAGTAGTATAGGGAGGAGGAGGGGCGTTATTCCAGGCAATCAGCCCCAGCATTTT. Encoded protein: CASSIGRRRGVIPGNQPQHF. The rearrangement joins TRBV19 to TRBJ1-5; weak D call: TRBD1 (5 bases). V lost 1 base to trimming and J lost 2 bases, with 24 bases between them. Looked up from germline, CDR1 is LNHDA and CDR2 is SQIVND (reference sequence). This CDR3 has 20 residues. The variable domain in full, with the rest retrieved from reference TRBV19 and TRBJ1-5, is DGGITQSPKYLFRKEGQNVTLSCEQNLNHDAMYWYRQDPGQGLRLIYYSQIVNDFQKGDIAEGYSVSREKKESFPLTVTSAQKNPTAFYLCASSIGRRRGVIPGNQPQHFGDGTRLSIL.

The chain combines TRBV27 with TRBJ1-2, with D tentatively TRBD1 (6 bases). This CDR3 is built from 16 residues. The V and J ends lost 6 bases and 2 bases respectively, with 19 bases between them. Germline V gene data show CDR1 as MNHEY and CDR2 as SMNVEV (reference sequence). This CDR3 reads CASRWTADTLNYGYTF. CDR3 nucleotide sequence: TGTGCCAGCAGGTGGACAGCCGACACCTTAAACTATGGCTACACCTTC.

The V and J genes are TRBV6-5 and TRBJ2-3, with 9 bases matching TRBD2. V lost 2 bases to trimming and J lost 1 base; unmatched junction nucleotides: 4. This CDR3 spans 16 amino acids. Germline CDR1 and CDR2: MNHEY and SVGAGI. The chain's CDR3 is CASSYRGGAGTDTQYF. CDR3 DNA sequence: TGTGCCAGCAGTTACCGCGGGGGGGCTGGCACAGATACGCAGTATTTT.

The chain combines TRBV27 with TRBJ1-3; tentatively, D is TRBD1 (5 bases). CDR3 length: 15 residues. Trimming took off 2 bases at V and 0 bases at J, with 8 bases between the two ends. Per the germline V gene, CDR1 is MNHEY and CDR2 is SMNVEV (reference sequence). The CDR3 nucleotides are TGTGCCAGCAGTTTAGACAGAAACTCTGGAAACACCATATATTTT. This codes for CASSLDRNSGNTIYF.

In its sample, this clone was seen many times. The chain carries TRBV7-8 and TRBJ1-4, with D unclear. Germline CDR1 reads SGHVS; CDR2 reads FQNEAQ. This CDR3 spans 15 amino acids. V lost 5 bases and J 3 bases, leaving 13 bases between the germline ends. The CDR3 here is CASSPGMRANEKLFF. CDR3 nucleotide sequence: TGTGCCAGCAGCCCCGGGATGAGGGCTAATGAAAAACTGTTTTTT.

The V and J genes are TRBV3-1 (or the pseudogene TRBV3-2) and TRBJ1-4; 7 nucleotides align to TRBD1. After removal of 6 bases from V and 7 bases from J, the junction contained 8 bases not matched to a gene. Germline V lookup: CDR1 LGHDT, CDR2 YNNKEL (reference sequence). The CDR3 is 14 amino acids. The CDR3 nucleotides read TGTGCCAGCAGGCGACAGGGTTCTGGTGAAAAACTGTTTTTT. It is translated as CASRRQGSGEKLFF.

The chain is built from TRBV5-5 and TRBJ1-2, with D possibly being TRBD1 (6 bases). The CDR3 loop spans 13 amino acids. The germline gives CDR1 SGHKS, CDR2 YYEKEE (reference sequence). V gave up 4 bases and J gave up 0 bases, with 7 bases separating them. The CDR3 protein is CASSRDTNYGYTF. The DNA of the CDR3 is TGTGCCAGCAGCCGGGACACTAACTATGGCTACACCTTC. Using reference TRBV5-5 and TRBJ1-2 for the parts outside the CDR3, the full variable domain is DAGVTQSPTHLIKTRGQQVTLRCSPISGHKSVSWYQQVLGQGPQFIFQYYEKEERGRGNFPDRFSARQFPNYSSELNVNALLLGDSALYLCASSRDTNYGYTFGSGTRLTVV.

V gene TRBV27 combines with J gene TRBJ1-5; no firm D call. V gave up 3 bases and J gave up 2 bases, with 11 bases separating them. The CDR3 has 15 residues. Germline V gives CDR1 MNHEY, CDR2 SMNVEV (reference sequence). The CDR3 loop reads CASSFRGIGNQPQHF. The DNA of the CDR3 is TGTGCCAGCAGTTTCAGAGGGATAGGCAATCAGCCCCAGCATTTT.

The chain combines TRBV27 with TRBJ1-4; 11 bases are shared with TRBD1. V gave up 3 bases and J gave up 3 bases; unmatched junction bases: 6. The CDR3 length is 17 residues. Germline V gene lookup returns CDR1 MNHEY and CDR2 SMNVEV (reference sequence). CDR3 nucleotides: TGTGCCAGCAGTTTTACGGACAGGGGGCTATCTAATGAAAAACTGTTTTTT. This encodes CASSFTDRGLSNEKLFF. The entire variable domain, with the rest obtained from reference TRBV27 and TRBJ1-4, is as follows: EAQVTQNPRYLITVTGKKLTVTCSQNMNHEYMSWYRQDPGLGLRQIYYSMNVEVTDKGDVPEGYKVSRKEKRNFPLILESPSPNQTSLYFCASSFTDRGLSNEKLFFGSGTQLSVL.

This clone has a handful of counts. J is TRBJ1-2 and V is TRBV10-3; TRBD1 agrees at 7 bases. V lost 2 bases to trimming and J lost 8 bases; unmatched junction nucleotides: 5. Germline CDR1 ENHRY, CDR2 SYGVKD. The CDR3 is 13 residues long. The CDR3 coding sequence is TGTGCCATCAGTGAGGAAGGGGGCAGAGGCTACACCTTC. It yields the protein CAISEEGGRGYTF.

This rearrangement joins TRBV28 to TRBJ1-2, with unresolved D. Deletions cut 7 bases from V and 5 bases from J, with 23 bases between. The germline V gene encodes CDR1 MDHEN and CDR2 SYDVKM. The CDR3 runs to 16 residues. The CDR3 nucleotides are TGTGCCAGCACTATTCTACCGGGGTCCGCTCCTTATGGCTACACCTTC. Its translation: CASTILPGSAPYGYTF.

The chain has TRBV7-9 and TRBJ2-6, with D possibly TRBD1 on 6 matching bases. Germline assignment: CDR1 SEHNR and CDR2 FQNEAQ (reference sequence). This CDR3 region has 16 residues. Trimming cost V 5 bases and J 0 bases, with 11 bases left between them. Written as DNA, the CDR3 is TGTGCCAGCAGCCGGACAGAAAACTCTGGGGCCAACGTCCTGACTTTC. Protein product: CASSRTENSGANVLTF. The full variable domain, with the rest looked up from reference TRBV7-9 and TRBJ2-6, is DTGVSQNPRHKITKRGQNVTFRCDPISEHNRLYWYRQTLGQGPEFLTYFQNEAQLEKSRLLSDRFSAERPKGSFSTLEIQRTEQGDSAMYLCASSRTENSGANVLTFGAGSRLTVL.

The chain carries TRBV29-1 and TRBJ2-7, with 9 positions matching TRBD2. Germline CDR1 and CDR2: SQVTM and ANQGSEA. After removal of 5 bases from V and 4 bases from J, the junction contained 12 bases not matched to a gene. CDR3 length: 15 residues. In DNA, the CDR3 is TGCAGCGTTAAGATAGGGCTAGCGGGGACGTACGAGCAGTACTTC. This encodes CSVKIGLAGTYEQYF.